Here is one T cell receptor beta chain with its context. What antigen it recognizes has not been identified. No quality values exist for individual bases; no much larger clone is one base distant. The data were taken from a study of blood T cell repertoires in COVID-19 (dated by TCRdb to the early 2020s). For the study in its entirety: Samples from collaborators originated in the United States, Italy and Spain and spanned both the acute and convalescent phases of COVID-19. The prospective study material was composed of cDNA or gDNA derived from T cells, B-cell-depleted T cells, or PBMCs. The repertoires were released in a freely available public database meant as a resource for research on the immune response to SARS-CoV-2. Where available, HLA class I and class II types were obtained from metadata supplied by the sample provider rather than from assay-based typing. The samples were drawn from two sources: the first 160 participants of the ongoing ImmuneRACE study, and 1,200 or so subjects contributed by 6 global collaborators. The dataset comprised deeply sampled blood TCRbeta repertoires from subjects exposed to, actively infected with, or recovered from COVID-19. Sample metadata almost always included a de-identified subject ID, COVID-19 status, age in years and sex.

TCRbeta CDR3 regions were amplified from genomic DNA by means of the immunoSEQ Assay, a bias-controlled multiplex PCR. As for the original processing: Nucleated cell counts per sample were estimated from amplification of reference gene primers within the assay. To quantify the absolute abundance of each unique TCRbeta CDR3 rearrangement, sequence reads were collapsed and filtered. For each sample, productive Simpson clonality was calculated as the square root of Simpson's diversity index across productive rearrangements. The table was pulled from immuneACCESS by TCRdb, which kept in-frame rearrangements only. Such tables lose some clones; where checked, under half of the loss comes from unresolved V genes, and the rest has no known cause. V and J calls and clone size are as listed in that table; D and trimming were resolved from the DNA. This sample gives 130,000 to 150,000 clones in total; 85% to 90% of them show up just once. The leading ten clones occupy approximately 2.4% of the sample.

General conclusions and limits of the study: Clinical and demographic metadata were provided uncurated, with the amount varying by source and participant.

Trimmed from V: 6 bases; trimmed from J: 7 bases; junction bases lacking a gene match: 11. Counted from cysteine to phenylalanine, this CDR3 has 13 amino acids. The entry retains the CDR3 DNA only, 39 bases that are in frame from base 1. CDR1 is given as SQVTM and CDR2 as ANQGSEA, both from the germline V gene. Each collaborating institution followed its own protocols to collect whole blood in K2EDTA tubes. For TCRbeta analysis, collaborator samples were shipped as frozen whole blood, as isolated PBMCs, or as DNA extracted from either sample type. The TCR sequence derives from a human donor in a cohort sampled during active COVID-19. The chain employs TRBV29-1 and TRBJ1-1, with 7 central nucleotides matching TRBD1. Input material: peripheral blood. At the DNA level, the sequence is TGCAGCGTCCGGTGGACAGGACGGGGTGAAGCTTTCTTT. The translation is CSVRWTGRGEAFF.